Listed below are T cell receptor beta chains from one sample, sequenced in a study of T cells in Graves' hyperthyroidism and ophthalmopathy. In TCRdb, the multiplex PCR reads were re-called with MiXCR into one record per CDR3 protein. The table lists under 750,000 distinct CDR3 sequences, over 15% of them singletons. The sequenced material came from blood. Every receptor here comes from a woman in her 50s with Graves' hyperthyroidism that later progressed to Graves' ophthalmopathy. CDR3s include the opening cysteine and the closing phenylalanine or tryptophan. The D gene is left open where the match is weak. Size is omitted from some rows. Given values are once, few, many or a class for expanded clones.

many TRBJ1-5 TRBD1 TRBV18 TGTGCCAGCTCTGCTAACGTTGACAGGGGTGGCAATCAGCCCCAGCATTTT CASSANVDRGGNQPQHF
once TRBJ1-3 . TRBV5-6 TGTGCCAGCAGCTTGTACTCGACAGTGGGGAACACCATATATTTT CASSLYSTVGNTIYF
few TRBJ2-1 TRBD2 TRBV9 TGTGCCAGCAGCGTAGGAAGGACTAGCGGGGGGGTATGGTACAATGAGCAGTTCTTC CASSVGRTSGGVWYNEQFF
. TRBJ1-3 . TRBV12-3/TRBV12-4 TGTGCCAGCAGTTTCATGGTCAGGTTATCTGGAAACACCATATATTTT CASSFMVRLSGNTIYF
. TRBJ1-3 . TRBV5-1 TGCGCCAGCAGCTTGGACGGGGTTATTGGAAACACCATATATTTT CASSLDGVIGNTIYF
. TRBJ2-7 TRBD1 TRBV20-1 TGCAGTGCTAGCCCGGGACAGGGGAAGGACGAGCAGTACTTC CSASPGQGKDEQYF
many TRBJ1-5 . TRBV3-1 TGTGCCAGCAGCCAAGATTTGGCGGGGGGACAGCCCCAGCATTTT CASSQDLAGGQPQHF
. TRBJ2-3 . TRBV9 TGTGCCAGCAGCGTAGGGTATACCCTCGAAGGGGAAGATACGCAGTATTTT CASSVGYTLEGEDTQYF
many TRBJ2-2 . TRBV3-1 TGTGCCAGCAGCCAAGTTCCTAGCGACCCCGGGGAGCTGTTTTTT CASSQVPSDPGELFF
many TRBJ2-3 TRBD1 TRBV5-1 TGCGCCAGCAGGGGATCAGGGGGAGATACGCAGTATTTT CASRGSGGDTQYF
few TRBJ2-3 . TRBV7-3 TGTGCCAGCAGCCTCCTCGGAGGCTCATCCCAGAGCTTCGGCACAGATACGCAGTATTTT CASSLLGGSSQSFGTDTQYF
many TRBJ2-1 . TRBV7-9 TGTGCCAGCAGCTCAGGACACCCGGCGTTATACAATGAGCAGTTCTTC CASSSGHPALYNEQFF
. TRBJ1-4 . TRBV27 TGTGCCAGCAGTTTATCAGGGTTGGATGAAAAACTGTTTTTT CASSLSGLDEKLFF
many TRBJ1-1 TRBD1 TRBV20-1 TGCAGTGCTAGTCCCGGGACAGGGAACACTGAAGCTTTCTTT CSASPGTGNTEAFF
few TRBJ1-5 . TRBV5-8 TGTGCCAGCAGCTCCGGGACACAACTTAGCAATCAGCCCCAGCATTTT CASSSGTQLSNQPQHF
. TRBJ2-7 . TRBV27 TGTGCCAGCAGTGGGGGCCACTCCTACGAGCAGTACTTC CASSGGHSYEQYF
. TRBJ1-5 . TRBV27 TGTGCCAGCAGTCCAACCTCTGACGCAAGTAGCAATCAGCCCCAGCATTTT CASSPTSDASSNQPQHF
many TRBJ2-1 . TRBV7-6 TGTGCCAGCACCCGGGAACCGGCCCACTACAATGAGCAGTTCTTC CASTREPAHYNEQFF
. TRBJ2-1 TRBD2 TRBV9 TGTGCCAGCAGCGTAGCTAGGGCGGGGGCGGGGGGCTACAATGAGCAGTTCTTC CASSVARAGAGGYNEQFF
. TRBJ2-5 . TRBV29-1 TGCAGCGGCCGAGGATCCCAAGAGACCCAGTACTTC CSGRGSQETQYF
. TRBJ1-2 TRBD1 TRBV19 TGTGCCAGTATCAGGCAGGGGGCTTCGGGTTATGGCTACACCTTC CASIRQGASGYGYTF
many TRBJ2-3 . TRBV3-1 TGTGCCAGCAGCCAAGGAGCTGGGGGGGCCCCCCTAGATACGCAGTATTTT CASSQGAGGAPLDTQYF
few TRBJ1-4 TRBD1 TRBV20-1 TGCAGTGCTAGCACAGGGGACGGGACTAATGAAAAACTGTTTTTT CSASTGDGTNEKLFF
. TRBJ1-1 TRBD1 TRBV19 TGTGCCAGTAGTGAGGGGACAGCTGAAGCTTTCTTT CASSEGTAEAFF
. TRBJ1-6 . TRBV27 TGTGCCAGCAGTTTACGCGCGCCGTCGGCGGGTTCACCCCTCCACTTT CASSLRAPSAGSPLHF